The source of this T cell receptor beta chain is a study of blood T cell repertoires in COVID-19. Study details: Samples taken during acute and convalescent COVID-19 were collected in the United States, Italy and Spain. Sample material is recorded as cDNA or gDNA derived from T cells, B-cell-depleted T cells, or PBMCs.

The V segment lost 3 bases and the J segment 2 bases; nucleotides outside the gene matches: 9. Germline assignment: CDR1 KGHDR and CDR2 SFDVKD. The CDR3 extends over 16 amino acids. In the authors' workflow: Scientists estimated how many nucleated cells there were by amplifying reference gene primers. Sequenced by immunoSEQ multiplex PCR; TCRdb stores in-frame clones only, minus some. The D gene and trimming were derived from the DNA, and the V and J assignments and clone size from that table. The repertoire holds approximately 400,000 clones, with 89% as singletons. The source is a man between 35 and 55 years old with acute or convalescent COVID-19. Sequences were obtained from peripheral blood. The chain carries TRBV24-1 and TRBJ2-7, with 7 bases lining up with TRBD2. The CDR3 is CATSDPGLVHPYEQYF. CDR3 in DNA: TGTGCCACCAGTGATCCAGGACTAGTGCACCCCTACGAGCAGTACTTC.